These T cell receptor beta chains were read from a single sample in a study of T-cell memory formation after mild COVID-19. TCRdb re-called the 5' RACE reads with MiXCR, one entry per CDR3 protein. Among 250,000 to 300,000 distinct CDR3 sequences listed, less than 20% were seen once. The source material was PBMCs or a T cell subset sorted from them (not recorded which). The receptors originated from a man between 18 and 35 years old who had mild COVID-19 (a few samples of this study predate the infection). Cell type and time point are not known. Each CDR3 is given with its conserved first and last residue. Each record gives: D gene, clone size, J gene, V gene, CDR3 protein, CDR3 DNA. The D gene is left open where the match is weak. Where a row states a size, it is once, few, many or the class of an expanded clone; other rows omit it.

d_gene: TRBD1
abundance: NA
j_gene: TRBJ2-5
v_gene: TRBV10-3
CDR3aa: CAIRDRGYGETQYF
CDR3nt: TGTGCCATCAGAGACAGGGGATATGGGGAGACCCAGTACTTC

d_gene: NA
abundance: once
j_gene: TRBJ2-7
v_gene: TRBV29-1
CDR3aa: CSVTTGISYEQYF
CDR3nt: TGCAGCGTCACAACAGGGATCAGCTACGAGCAGTACTTC

d_gene: NA
abundance: few
j_gene: TRBJ2-3
v_gene: TRBV6-2/TRBV6-3
CDR3aa: CASSFVGRGSTDTQYF
CDR3nt: TGTGCCAGCAGTTTCGTCGGAAGGGGTAGCACAGATACGCAGTATTTT

d_gene: TRBD1
abundance: many
j_gene: TRBJ2-6
v_gene: TRBV5-1
CDR3aa: CASSRGQGNSGANVLTF
CDR3nt: TGCGCCAGCAGCAGGGGACAGGGAAACTCTGGGGCCAACGTCCTGACTTTC

d_gene: NA
abundance: NA
j_gene: TRBJ1-2
v_gene: TRBV7-9
CDR3aa: CASSLEQGQGGYTF
CDR3nt: TGTGCCAGCAGCTTAGAACAGGGCCAGGGAGGCTACACCTTC

d_gene: NA
abundance: NA
j_gene: TRBJ1-2
v_gene: TRBV18
CDR3aa: CASSPSGIPVYGYTF
CDR3nt: TGTGCCAGCTCACCGAGTGGAATTCCGGTATATGGCTACACCTTC

d_gene: NA
abundance: NA
j_gene: TRBJ1-2
v_gene: TRBV5-1
CDR3aa: CASSEIGGDYGYTF
CDR3nt: TGCGCCAGCAGCGAAATTGGGGGGGACTATGGCTACACCTTC

d_gene: TRBD2
abundance: NA
j_gene: TRBJ2-3
v_gene: TRBV6-6
CDR3aa: CASIGTSGGADTQYF
CDR3nt: TGTGCCAGCATCGGGACTAGCGGGGGGGCAGATACGCAGTATTTT

d_gene: TRBD1
abundance: NA
j_gene: TRBJ2-7
v_gene: TRBV4-3
CDR3aa: CASSQTSGTGYEQYF
CDR3nt: TGCGCCAGCAGCCAGACTTCCGGGACAGGGTACGAGCAGTACTTC

d_gene: NA
abundance: many
j_gene: TRBJ1-6
v_gene: TRBV5-1
CDR3aa: CASTGNWERNSPLHF
CDR3nt: TGCGCCAGCACCGGGAATTGGGAGCGTAATTCACCCCTCCACTTT

d_gene: NA
abundance: NA
j_gene: TRBJ1-2
v_gene: TRBV4-1
CDR3aa: CASSRDGSYGYTF
CDR3nt: TGCGCCAGCAGTCGGGACGGCAGCTATGGCTACACCTTC

d_gene: TRBD1
abundance: NA
j_gene: TRBJ1-5
v_gene: TRBV6-2/TRBV6-3
CDR3aa: CASTPTGRHQPQHF
CDR3nt: TGTGCCAGTACCCCGACAGGGAGACATCAGCCCCAGCATTTT

d_gene: TRBD2
abundance: NA
j_gene: TRBJ2-2
v_gene: TRBV7-2
CDR3aa: CASSLASSGIGELFF
CDR3nt: TGTGCCAGCAGCTTAGCGTCTAGCGGGATAGGGGAGCTGTTTTTT

d_gene: NA
abundance: many
j_gene: TRBJ2-2
v_gene: TRBV28
CDR3aa: CASSLGRANTGELFF
CDR3nt: TGTGCCAGCAGTTTGGGGAGAGCGAACACCGGGGAGCTGTTTTTT

d_gene: TRBD1
abundance: few
j_gene: TRBJ1-1
v_gene: TRBV5-1
CDR3aa: CASSITGGGTEAFF
CDR3nt: TGCGCCAGCAGCATAACAGGGGGCGGCACTGAAGCTTTCTTT

d_gene: TRBD1
abundance: NA
j_gene: TRBJ1-2
v_gene: TRBV7-9
CDR3aa: CASSYRGRGVEDGYTF
CDR3nt: TGTGCCAGCAGCTACCGCGGCAGGGGGGTAGAGGATGGCTACACCTTC

d_gene: NA
abundance: once
j_gene: TRBJ1-4
v_gene: TRBV12-3/TRBV12-4
CDR3aa: CASSSNRGAEKLFF
CDR3nt: TGTGCCAGCAGTTCAAATAGGGGGGCTGAAAAACTGTTTTTT

d_gene: TRBD2
abundance: NA
j_gene: TRBJ2-3
v_gene: TRBV5-1
CDR3aa: CASIGLAGETTQYF
CDR3nt: TGCGCCAGCATCGGACTAGCGGGGGAGACTACGCAGTATTTT

d_gene: TRBD2
abundance: NA
j_gene: TRBJ2-5
v_gene: TRBV6-2/TRBV6-3
CDR3aa: CASTRTSGGQETQYF
CDR3nt: TGTGCCAGCACCCGGACTAGCGGGGGACAAGAGACCCAGTACTTC

d_gene: NA
abundance: NA
j_gene: TRBJ2-3
v_gene: TRBV7-3
CDR3aa: CASSLSGGQADTQYF
CDR3nt: TGTGCCAGCAGCTTATCCGGGGGGCAGGCAGATACGCAGTATTTT

d_gene: NA
abundance: few
j_gene: TRBJ2-2
v_gene: TRBV6-5
CDR3aa: CATQLRVGGELFF
CDR3nt: TGTGCCACCCAGTTACGCGTGGGCGGGGAGCTGTTTTTT

d_gene: TRBD2
abundance: NA
j_gene: TRBJ2-3
v_gene: TRBV7-9
CDR3aa: CASSQTSGLTDTQYF
CDR3nt: TGTGCCAGCAGCCAGACTAGCGGCCTCACAGATACGCAGTATTTT

d_gene: NA
abundance: NA
j_gene: TRBJ1-3
v_gene: TRBV12-3/TRBV12-4
CDR3aa: CASSLQGGVTGNTIYF
CDR3nt: TGTGCCAGCAGTTTGCAAGGAGGGGTCACTGGAAACACCATATATTTT

d_gene: NA
abundance: NA
j_gene: TRBJ2-5
v_gene: TRBV30
CDR3aa: CAWSVLRETQYF
CDR3nt: TGTGCCTGGAGTGTCTTACGGGAGACCCAGTACTTC

d_gene: NA
abundance: NA
j_gene: TRBJ1-6
v_gene: TRBV4-3
CDR3aa: CASSQGGGINSPLHF
CDR3nt: TGCGCCAGCAGCCAAGGTGGGGGGATAAATTCACCCCTCCACTTT

d_gene: NA
abundance: NA
j_gene: TRBJ2-5
v_gene: TRBV6-1
CDR3aa: CASSDVGISQYF
CDR3nt: TGTGCCAGCAGTGACGTGGGTATCTCCCAGTACTTC

d_gene: TRBD1
abundance: many
j_gene: TRBJ1-5
v_gene: TRBV7-9
CDR3aa: CASSLVTPGTGSNQPQHF
CDR3nt: TGTGCCAGCAGCTTGGTAACCCCCGGGACAGGTAGCAATCAGCCCCAGCATTTT

d_gene: TRBD2
abundance: many
j_gene: TRBJ2-1
v_gene: TRBV7-3
CDR3aa: CASSPLAGSYNEQFF
CDR3nt: TGTGCCAGCAGCCCCCTAGCGGGCTCCTACAATGAGCAGTTCTTC